Listed below are T cell receptor beta chains from one sample, sequenced in a study of radiotherapy plus CTLA-4 blockade in lung cancer. Some clones are missing from TCRdb's copy, which holds only in-frame ones; the method was immunoSEQ multiplex PCR. Among some 49,000 clones listed, more than 75% were seen once. Source: peripheral blood, taken from a patient treated with radiotherapy plus ipilimumab. The receptors derive from a human donor with non-small cell lung cancer whose response to radiotherapy plus ipilimumab could not be evaluated. Both conserved end residues are part of each CDR3. A D gene is named only where the DNA matches it firmly. Clone size is shown for a subset of rows, as once, few, many or a class of expanded clone.

CDR3 length,clone size,D gene,J gene,V gene,CDR3 DNA,CDR3 protein
14,.,TRBD1,TRBJ1-2,TRBV4-1,TGTGCCAGCAGCGAAGACAGGGGGCAATTCGGCTACACCTTC,CASSEDRGQFGYTF
16,.,.,TRBJ1-4,TRBV28,TGTGCCAGCACCCCCCTCGGGGATTTCCTTAATGAAAAACTGTTTTTT,CASTPLGDFLNEKLFF
13,.,TRBD2,TRBJ2-1,TRBV7-2,TGTGCCAGCAGCATAAAGCGGGAGGTCGAGCAGTTCTTC,CASSIKREVEQFF
16,.,.,TRBJ2-1,TRBV7-8,TGTGCCAGCAGCCCCTCCAACAGGGTCTCCTACAATGAGCAGTTCTTC,CASSPSNRVSYNEQFF
14,.,TRBD1,TRBJ1-1,TRBV5-4,TGTGCCAGCAGAAAGACAGGGGGCGCAACTGAAGCTTTCTTT,CASRKTGGATEAFF
13,.,TRBD2,TRBJ2-1,TRBV5-4,TGTGCCTTTCTAGCGGGAGGCTACAATGAGCAGTTCTTC,CAFLAGGYNEQFF
14,.,.,TRBJ2-7,TRBV27,TGTGCCAGCAGTTTAAGCCACAGCTCCTACGAGCAGTACTTC,CASSLSHSSYEQYF
16,once,.,TRBJ1-2,TRBV11-2,TGTGCCAGCAGCTCTATCGGCCGGGTGGGGGGCTATGGCTACACCTTC,CASSSIGRVGGYGYTF
16,.,TRBD1,TRBJ2-3,TRBV4-3,TGCGCCAGCAGCCAAGTTAGGGGGCTCTTCACAGATACGCAGTATTTT,CASSQVRGLFTDTQYF
15,.,TRBD1,TRBJ1-5,TRBV4-2,TGTGCCAGCAGCCAAGAAACAGGGGGCGGTCAGCCCCAGCATTTT,CASSQETGGGQPQHF
14,.,.,TRBJ1-1,TRBV5-1,TGCGCCAGCAGCCCAAATACAGGGAACACTGAAGCTTTCTTT,CASSPNTGNTEAFF
16,.,.,TRBJ2-6,TRBV7-6,TGTGCCAGCAGCCCTAGGCACACATCTGGGGCCAACGTCCTGACTTTC,CASSPRHTSGANVLTF
16,.,TRBD1,TRBJ1-1,TRBV30,TGTGCCTGGAGCGCGGGACAGGGGGCAGGGAACACTGAAGCTTTCTTT,CAWSAGQGAGNTEAFF
14,.,.,TRBJ1-2,TRBV7-3,TGTGCCAGCAGCCCGGGCAGGGAACCCTATGGCTACACCTTC,CASSPGREPYGYTF
12,few,.,TRBJ2-7,TRBV28,TGTGCCAGTAGCGAGGAGACCTACGAGCAGTACTTC,CASSEETYEQYF
13,.,.,TRBJ2-7,TRBV4-1,TGCGCCATCGGGCGGGGGCCAGGTCGCGAGCAGTACTTC,CAIGRGPGREQYF
16,.,TRBD2,TRBJ2-3,TRBV7-2,TGTGCCAGCAGCTTTTGGGAGGGCCAATTCACAGATACGCAGTATTTT,CASSFWEGQFTDTQYF
20,.,TRBD1,TRBJ2-3,TRBV28,TGTGCCAGCAGTCCCCTACCTCGGGACAGGGGTTTGGGATACACAGATACGCAGTATTTT,CASSPLPRDRGLGYTDTQYF
13,once,.,TRBJ2-1,TRBV19,TGTGCCAGTAGTATAAGCGGATACAATGAGCAGTTCTTC,CASSISGYNEQFF
14,few,TRBD1,TRBJ2-7,TRBV6-5,TGTGCCAGCAGTTACGTGTCCAGGGGGTTCGAGCAGTACTTC,CASSYVSRGFEQYF
19,.,TRBD2,TRBJ2-3,TRBV28,TGTGCCAGCAGGACCTTTACTAGCGGGGGAAACACAGATAAGGATACGCAGTATTTT,CASRTFTSGGNTDKDTQYF
18,.,TRBD2,TRBJ2-7,TRBV27,TGTGCCAGCAGCCATTATTGGGCGAGCGGGAAAGGGTCCTACGAGCAGTACTTC,CASSHYWASGKGSYEQYF
13,.,.,TRBJ2-7,TRBV4-1,TGCGCCAGCAGCCTACCAGACGGGAGCGAGCAGTACTTC,CASSLPDGSEQYF
15,.,TRBD1,TRBJ1-5,TRBV6-1,TGTGCCAGCAGTGATCATACAGGGGACAATCAGCCCCAGCATTTT,CASSDHTGDNQPQHF
14,.,TRBD1,TRBJ1-1,TRBV7-9,TGTGCCAGCAGTCCGGACAGGGTGAGAGCTGAAGCTTTCTTT,CASSPDRVRAEAFF
14,.,.,TRBJ1-4,TRBV19,TGTGCCAGTAGCCAGACAGCCTACTATGAAAAACTGTTTTTT,CASSQTAYYEKLFF
17,.,TRBD1,TRBJ1-1,TRBV19,TGTGCCAGTAGTAGTATATTGGGGAGACAGGGGGCGACTGAAGCTTTCTTT,CASSSILGRQGATEAFF
15,once,TRBD1,TRBJ2-7,TRBV12-5,TGTGCTAGTGGTTTGCAACAGGGGGATTGGTACGAGCAGTACTTC,CASGLQQGDWYEQYF
14,.,TRBD1,TRBJ2-7,TRBV4-3,TGCGCCAGCAGCCAAGAGGCAGGGGGTTACGAGCAGTACTTC,CASSQEAGGYEQYF
11,.,.,TRBJ2-1,TRBV29-1,TGCAGCGTTGGGGGGCCCAATGAGCAGTTCTTC,CSVGGPNEQFF
17,.,TRBD2,TRBJ2-2,TRBV9,TGTGCCAGCAGCGTAGAAGGCCTAGCGGTGAACACCGGGGAGCTGTTTTTT,CASSVEGLAVNTGELFF
17,.,TRBD2,TRBJ2-1,TRBV25-1,TGTGCCAGCAGTGACGGACTATTACCTAGCGGGAGGGATGAGCAGTTCTTC,CASSDGLLPSGRDEQFF
12,.,.,TRBJ1-2,TRBV4-1,TGCGCCAGCAGCCAAGAGGTCAGTGGCTACACCTTC,CASSQEVSGYTF
16,once,TRBD2,TRBJ2-7,TRBV6-5,TGTGCCAGCAGTTACTCGATAGCGGGGGTCGGGTACGAGCAGTACTTC,CASSYSIAGVGYEQYF
15,few,.,TRBJ2-2,TRBV18,TGTGCCAGCTCAACGGGACTGACGAACACCGGGGAGCTGTTTTTT,CASSTGLTNTGELFF
14,.,TRBD1,TRBJ2-1,TRBV10-3,TGTGCCATCAGTTCGGGACAGCCGCTCAGTGAGCAGTTCTTC,CAISSGQPLSEQFF
15,.,TRBD1,TRBJ1-5,TRBV28,TGTGCCAGCAGACTAATGACAGGGGGTGATCAGCCCCAGCATTTT,CASRLMTGGDQPQHF
13,.,TRBD2,TRBJ2-1,TRBV18,TGTGCCAGCTCACCGGGAGCGGGAGATGAGCAGTTCTTC,CASSPGAGDEQFF
15,.,.,TRBJ1-1,TRBV29-1,TGCAGCGTTCGTCCTGGACAGCGTTTGAACACTGAAGCTTTCTTT,CSVRPGQRLNTEAFF
13,.,TRBD1,TRBJ2-7,TRBV14,TGTGCCAGCAGCAACAGGGGGTCCTACGAGCAGTACTTC,CASSNRGSYEQYF
12,.,TRBD2,TRBJ2-7,TRBV28,TGTGCCACCCGGAGAGCGGGAGGTGGTCCGTACTTC,CATRRAGGGPYF
16,.,TRBD2,TRBJ2-2,TRBV28,TGTGCCAGCAGTTTTACGAGCGGGAGAAGAACCGGGGAGCTGTTTTTT,CASSFTSGRRTGELFF
17,.,TRBD2,TRBJ2-1,TRBV2,TGTGCCAGCAGTGGCTTTATACTAGCGGGAGTAGTCAATGAGCAGTTCTTC,CASSGFILAGVVNEQFF
15,.,TRBD2,TRBJ2-1,TRBV11-2,TGTGCCAGCAGCTCGAGATGGACTAGCGGAGATGAGCAGTTCTTC,CASSSRWTSGDEQFF
16,.,TRBD1,TRBJ2-2,TRBV28,TGTGCCAGCAGTGTCAGACAGGGGAGAAATGGCGGGGAGCTGTTTTTT,CASSVRQGRNGGELFF